These 3 T cell receptor beta chains came from one sample sequenced in a study of blood T cell repertoires in COVID-19. Libraries were prepared by immunoSEQ multiplex PCR; TCRdb keeps only in-frame clonotypes and omits some of them. The sample lists under 130,000 clones, around four fifths occurring once. Source material: peripheral blood. These receptors originate from a human donor in a cohort sampled during active COVID-19.

J is TRBJ2-3 and V is TRBV15; D unresolved. CDR1 LNHNV and CDR2 YYDKDF come from the germline V gene (reference sequence). With 11 bases removed from V and 1 base from J, the gap between germline ends came to 13 bases. CDR3 size: 13 residues. CDR3 sequence (DNA): TGTGCCTCTTGGGCCCCACGCACAGATACGCAGTATTTT. It codes for CASWAPRTDTQYF.

The CDR3 DNA sequence: TGCGCCAGCAGTCAACAGGGGTTTAATGAAAAACTGTTTTTT. It translates to CASSQQGFNEKLFF. The chain recombines TRBV10-1 with TRBJ1-4, with 7 bases that match TRBD1. The germline V gene has CDR1 WNHNN and CDR2 SYGVQD (reference sequence). V dropped 5 bases and J dropped 4; count of bases not matched to a gene: 4. CDR3 length: 14 amino acids.

This clone has a single count. The rearrangement links TRBV5-4 to TRBJ2-3; 14 bases align to TRBD2. J gave up 5 bases and V 4 bases, and 6 bases lay outside the gene matches. Looked up from germline, CDR1 is SGHNT and CDR2 is YYREEE (reference sequence). The CDR3 loop spans 16 amino acids. For the CDR3, the DNA is TGTGCCAGCAGCGCAAGACTAGCGGGGGGGCGAGATACGCAGTATTTT. Translating gives CASSARLAGGRDTQYF.